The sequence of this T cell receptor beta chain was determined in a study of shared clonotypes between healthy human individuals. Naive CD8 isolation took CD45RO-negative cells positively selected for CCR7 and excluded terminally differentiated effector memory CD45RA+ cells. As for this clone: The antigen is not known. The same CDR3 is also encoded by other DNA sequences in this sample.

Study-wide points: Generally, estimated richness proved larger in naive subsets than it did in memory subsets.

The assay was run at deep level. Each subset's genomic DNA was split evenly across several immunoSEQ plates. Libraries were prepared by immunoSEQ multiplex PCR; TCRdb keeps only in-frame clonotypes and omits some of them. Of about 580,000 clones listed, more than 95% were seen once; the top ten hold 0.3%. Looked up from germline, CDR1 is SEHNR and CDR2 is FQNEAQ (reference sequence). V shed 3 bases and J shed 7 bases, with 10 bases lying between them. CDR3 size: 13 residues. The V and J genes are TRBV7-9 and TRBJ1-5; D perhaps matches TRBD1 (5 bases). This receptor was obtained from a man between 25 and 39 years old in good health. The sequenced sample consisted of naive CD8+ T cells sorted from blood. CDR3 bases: TGTGCCAGCAGCTTGGGGGTTGGGCAGCCCCAGCATTTT. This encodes CASSLGVGQPQHF.